Below, 20 T cell receptor beta chains from the same sample are listed, as sequenced in a study of a mutant IDH1 vaccine in newly diagnosed glioma. Sequencing was performed with immunoSEQ multiplex PCR; in TCRdb, only in-frame clones are kept and a portion is missing. Of roughly 120,000 clones listed, around 77% are singletons. Time point noted: week 11, during vaccination. What each vaccine dose contained was 300 ug of mutant IDH1 20-mer peptide, accompanied by topical imiquimod. The antigens of these receptors remain unknown. Material: PBMCs, obtained from a glioma patient whose treatment included an IDH1 peptide vaccine. Receptors originate from a man aged 35-49 years with glioma.

This sequence joins TRBV6-1 and TRBJ1-4; 8 nucleotides agree with TRBD1. CDR1 is MNHNS, CDR2 SASEGT, per germline. Germline trimming cut 5 bases from V and 5 bases from J; bases unmatched to any gene: 4. The CDR3 consists of 14 residues. CDR3 bases: TGTGCCAGCAGTCCCCGGACAGGGAATGAAAAACTGTTTTTT. Translated, it gives CASSPRTGNEKLFF.

The chain combines TRBV7-8 with TRBJ2-5; unclear D gene. The germline gives CDR1 SGHVS, CDR2 FQNEAQ. Trimming removed 5 bases at V and 5 bases at J, with 12 bases between. This CDR3 spans 13 amino acids. In DNA, the CDR3 is TGTGCCAGCAGCGGGGATAGAATGGAGACCCAGTACTTC. Translated, it gives CASSGDRMETQYF.

V gene TRBV6-6 combines with J gene TRBJ2-5, with 9 positions matching TRBD1. J was trimmed by 2 bases and V by 2 bases; bases with no gene match: 3. The CDR3 is 15 residues long. From germline, CDR1 is MNHNY and CDR2 SVGAGI (reference sequence). The CDR3 region has the DNA TGTGCCAGCAGTTACGGGGGGACAGGGCAAGAGACCCAGTACTTC. Protein sequence: CASSYGGTGQETQYF.

This clone was observed once. V gene TRBV13 combines with J gene TRBJ2-7, with TRBD1 as a possible D gene (6 bases). The CDR3 is 11 residues long. Looked up from germline, CDR1 is PRHDT and CDR2 is FYEKMQ (reference sequence). V was shortened by 6 bases and J by 5 bases, with 8 bases between the two germline ends. CDR3 sequence: CASSRTDEQYF. CDR3 DNA: TGTGCCAGCAGTCGGACAGACGAGCAGTACTTC.

The chain carries TRBV18 and TRBJ2-3, with a possible D match to TRBD1 (6 bases). Germline CDR1 reads KGHSH; CDR2 reads LQKENI. CDR3 size: 14 residues. V was pared by 6 bases and J by 4 bases, with 14 bases between. In nucleotides, the CDR3 is TGTGCCAGCTCCCAACAACAGGGCGCAGATACGCAGTATTTT. Protein: CASSQQQGADTQYF.

The chain has TRBV6-5 and TRBJ1-2, with D unresolved. Germline-derived CDR1 and CDR2 are MNHEY and SVGAGI. Trimming pared 6 bases from V and 2 bases from J, leaving 13 bases between. This CDR3 has 14 residues. Here the CDR3 reads CASRSQMGNYGYTF. The DNA for the CDR3 is TGTGCCAGCAGAAGCCAGATGGGCAACTATGGCTACACCTTC.

This chain joins TRBV29-1 and TRBJ2-1; D may match TRBD1 or TRBD2 (5 bases each). V was trimmed by 4 bases and J by 0 bases, leaving 13 bases between them. CDR1 and CDR2 (germline): SQVTM, ANQGSEA. The CDR3 length is 15 residues. The CDR3 sequence is CSVVTGPFSYNEQFF. CDR3 nucleotide sequence: TGCAGCGTTGTGACGGGGCCATTCTCCTACAATGAGCAGTTCTTC.

This clone has more than one count but fewer than ten. This chain links TRBV5-4 with TRBJ1-1; 11 bases are shared with TRBD1. The length of the CDR3 is 15 residues. The germline V gene has CDR1 SGHNT and CDR2 YYREEE (reference sequence). The V gene end was trimmed by 4 bases and the J gene end by 3 bases; junction bases not matched to a gene: 5. CDR3: CASSKPGQGDTEAFF. The CDR3 DNA reads as TGTGCCAGCAGCAAGCCGGGACAGGGGGACACTGAAGCTTTCTTT.

The chain links TRBV5-1 to TRBJ2-7, with a weak D call TRBD1 (5 bases). Germline CDR1 is SGHRS and CDR2 is YFSETQ. The V gene lost 4 bases and the J gene lost 0 bases, with 11 bases spanning the gap. The CDR3 spans 14 residues. CDR3 region: CASSRLTDSYEQYF. The CDR3 DNA reads TGCGCCAGCAGCCGACTGACAGACTCCTACGAGCAGTACTTC.

V gene TRBV9 combines with J gene TRBJ2-3, with 7 bases identical to TRBD1. This CDR3 contains 14 residues. After removal of 4 bases from V and 7 bases from J, the junction contained 9 bases not matched to a gene. Germline loops: CDR1 SGDLS, CDR2 YYNGEE. This CDR3 is CASSTQQGSNTQYF. DNA for the CDR3: TGTGCCAGCAGCACACAACAGGGGTCAAATACGCAGTATTTT.

J is TRBJ1-1 and V is TRBV5-1; 9 bases align to TRBD1. With V trimmed by 7 bases and J by 4 bases, 8 bases remained unmatched. This CDR3 is built from 14 residues. Germline CDR1 reads SGHRS; CDR2 reads YFSETQ. For the CDR3, the DNA is TGCGCCAGCTTTACAGGGGGCGCTTCCACTGAAGCTTTCTTT. It encodes CASFTGGASTEAFF.

The chain has TRBV5-1 and TRBJ1-6; tentative D call: TRBD1 (5 bases). This CDR3 region has 16 residues. V lost 0 bases to trimming and J lost 3 bases, with 10 bases between them. CDR1 SGHRS and CDR2 YFSETQ come from the germline V gene. The CDR3, as DNA: TGCGCCAGCAGCTTGGGGGGACGGGTCTATAATTCACCCCTCCACTTT. Amino acid sequence: CASSLGGRVYNSPLHF.

The chain joins TRBV10-3 to TRBJ1-1; the D gene is possibly TRBD1 (6 bases). V lost 0 bases and J 10 bases, leaving 9 bases between the germline ends. The CDR3 has 12 residues. Germline CDR1 ENHRY, CDR2 SYGVKD. The CDR3 is CAISESQGIAFF. CDR3 DNA: TGTGCCATCAGTGAGTCCCAGGGGATAGCTTTCTTT.

This clone was counted once. The rearrangement links TRBV5-6 to TRBJ2-3; TRBD1 matches 8 bases. V was clipped by 0 bases and J by 1 base; unmatched bases: 1. Germline loops: CDR1 SGHDT, CDR2 YYEEEE. The CDR3 loop spans 15 amino acids. CDR3 sequence (DNA): TGTGCCAGCAGCTTGGGCAGGGGGCGCACAGATACGCAGTATTTT. Protein product: CASSLGRGRTDTQYF.

V usage is TRBV5-8 and J usage is TRBJ2-7; D may be TRBD2 (5 bases). Germline V gives CDR1 SGHTS, CDR2 YDEGEE. Trimming shortened V by 4 bases and J by 0 bases, and 11 bases separated the two germline ends. CDR3 length: 14 amino acids. The CDR3 loop is CASSEGRFSYEQYF. The CDR3 region has the DNA TGTGCCAGCAGCGAGGGCAGATTCTCCTACGAGCAGTACTTC.

This chain links TRBV19 with TRBJ2-5; the match to TRBD1 covers 9 bases. The CDR3 is made up of 15 amino acids. V trimming: 7 bases; J trimming: 4 bases; junction bases outside the gene matches: 10. CDR1 and CDR2 from the germline V gene are LNHDA and SQIVND (reference sequence). CDR3 sequence (DNA): TGTGCCAGTATCAACAATCCGGGACAGGGAGAGACCCAGTACTTC. It specifies CASINNPGQGETQYF.

This chain uses TRBV4-1 with TRBJ2-5; D gene unclear. Gene TRBJ2-7 matches the end of the DNA better, so the J call may be wrong. Germline lookup yields CDR1 MGHRA and CDR2 YSYEKL. The CDR3 extends over 14 amino acids. CDR3 amino acids: CASSQDGAGGEQYF. The CDR3 bases are TGCGCCAGCAGCCAAGATGGTGCAGGTGGCGAGCAGTACTTC.

This chain connects TRBV29-1 to TRBJ1-2, with TRBD1 identical over 11 bases. Germline-derived CDR1 and CDR2 are SQVTM and ANQGSEA. The junction had 5 bases not matched to a gene; V was cut back by 3 bases and J by 8 bases. The CDR3 contains 13 residues. The CDR3 bases are TGCAGCGTTGACGGACAGGGGGCGGGCGGCTACACCTTC. As protein: CSVDGQGAGGYTF.

This clone has just one count. The CDR3 sequence: CASSWDRNTEAFF. CDR3 DNA: TGTGCCAGCAGCTGGGACAGGAACACTGAAGCTTTCTTT. This sequence joins TRBV5-4 and TRBJ1-1, with TRBD1 matching over 7 bases. The CDR3 extends over 13 amino acids. The V and J ends lost 3 bases and 1 base, in that order; junction bases with no gene match: 0. CDR1 is SGHNT, CDR2 YYREEE, per germline (reference sequence).

This sequence joins TRBV7-2 and TRBJ1-5; D possibly corresponds to TRBD1 (5 bases). The CDR3 is made up of 14 amino acids. Trimming pared 1 base from V and 5 bases from J, leaving 9 bases between. The V gene's germline CDR1 is SGHTA and CDR2 FQGNSA. CDR3 DNA: TGTGCCAGCAGCTTAGAGGGGCGGGATCAGCCCCAGCATTTT. Residues: CASSLEGRDQPQHF. Full variable domain (remainder filled in from reference TRBV7-2 and TRBJ1-5): GAGVSQSPSNKVTEKGKDVELRCDPISGHTALYWYRQSLGQGLEFLIYFQGNSAPDKSGLPSDRFSAERTGGSVSTLTIQRTQQEDSAVYLCASSLEGRDQPQHFGDGTRLSIL.